These 19 T cell receptor beta chains were all obtained from the same sample, sequenced in a study of metastatic and nonmetastatic thyroid tumors. TCRdb reprocessed the PCR reads via MiXCR. The table lists around 22,000 clones, around 18% of them singletons, with around 2.5% in the top ten. Until they underwent thyroid surgery, no patient had received any treatment. Sequencing input: adjacent normal tissue. The receptors originated from a male donor with papillary thyroid cancer or a benign thyroid nodule (not recorded which). Some clones in this sample may be carry-over from other donors' samples.

This clone was seen ten or more times. The rearrangement links TRBV3-2 to TRBJ2-3; no check of the table's D call, TRBD2, against the DNA was made. TRBV3-2 is flagged as a pseudogene. The CDR3 covers 20 residues. CDR3 bases: TGTGCCAGCAGCCTCAGGGTAGCGGGAGGCCCCGGGGAATTCACAGATACGCAGTATTTT. It yields the protein CASSLRVAGGPGEFTDTQYF.

In its sample, this clone was seen many times. The chain uses TRBV18 and TRBJ2-1, with 8 bases fitting TRBD1. Germline-derived CDR1 and CDR2 are KGHSH and LQKENI. The V gene end was trimmed by 6 bases and the J gene end by 7 bases; junction bases not matched to a gene: 11. The CDR3 runs 15 residues. This CDR3 is CASSPSTGVVNEQFF. CDR3 coding DNA: TGTGCCAGCTCTCCCTCGACAGGGGTTGTAAATGAGCAGTTCTTC. Together with reference TRBV18 and TRBJ2-1, the CDR3 gives the full variable domain: NAGVMQNPRHLVRRRGQEARLRCSPMKGHSHVYWYRQLPEEGLKFMVYLQKENIIDESGMPKERFSAEFPKEGPSILRIQQVVRGDSAAYFCASSPSTGVVNEQFFGPGTRLTVL.

This clone was seen ten or more times. The chain joins TRBV11-1 to TRBJ1-6; D is undetermined. Trimming shortened V by 1 base and J by 7 bases, and 8 bases separated the two germline ends. The CDR3 loop spans 14 amino acids. The V gene's germline CDR1 is SGHAT and CDR2 FQDESV (reference sequence). The CDR3 region is CASSLEDGNSPLHF. The DNA for the CDR3 is TGTGCCAGCAGCTTAGAGGACGGCAATTCACCCCTCCACTTT.

This clone is categorized as medium-sized. J is TRBJ2-7 and V is TRBV28; weak D call: TRBD2 (6 bases). Germline CDR1 and CDR2: MDHEN and SYDVKM. V shed 2 bases and J shed 2 bases, with 10 bases lying between them. The CDR3 extends over 14 amino acids. CDR3 loop: CASSLGGTPYEQYF. CDR3 bases: TGTGCCAGCAGTTTAGGAGGGACCCCCTACGAGCAGTACTTC.

This clone has at least ten counts. The chain carries TRBV20-1 and TRBJ2-3; 8 bases fit TRBD2. Per germline, CDR1 DFQATT and CDR2 SNEGSKA (reference sequence). CDR3 size: 16 residues. With V trimmed by 0 bases and J by 4 bases, 9 bases remained unmatched. In DNA form, the CDR3 reads TGCAGTGCTAGAGACGTAAGCGGGGGAGCAGCAGATACGCAGTATTTT. Its translation is CSARDVSGGAADTQYF.

This clone was seen only a few times. The rearrangement uses TRBV25-1 and TRBJ1-6; 7 nucleotides agree with TRBD1. In germline, CDR1 is MGHDK, CDR2 SYGVNS. The ends lost 7 bases at V and 10 bases at J; junction bases unmatched: 10. CDR3 length: 14 residues. CDR3 in amino acids: CASTLGGAESPLHF. In DNA, the CDR3 is TGTGCCAGCACGTTAGGGGGCGCCGAATCACCCCTCCACTTT.

This clone was recorded many times. Within the sample, other DNA sequences also encode this same CDR3. CDR3 DNA: TGTGCCAGCAGCCAGGGTAGCGGGAGCTACAATGAGCAGTTCTTC. It is translated as CASSQGSGSYNEQFF. The V gene is TRBV3-1, the J gene TRBJ2-1, with TRBD2 identical over 9 bases. Germline CDR1 reads LGHDT; CDR2 reads YNNKEL (reference sequence). The trim removed 3 bases at V and 3 bases at J, leaving 3 bases unmatched. This CDR3 contains 15 residues.

This clone ranks as medium-sized (0.01 to 0.1%). The chain is built from TRBV28 and TRBJ2-5; TRBD2 matches 10 bases. Germline trimming cut 5 bases from V and 6 bases from J; bases unmatched to any gene: 9. Germline V lookup: CDR1 MDHEN, CDR2 SYDVKM. The CDR3 runs 15 residues. The chain's CDR3 is CASSGAGTSDQTQYF. CDR3 sequence (DNA): TGTGCCAGCAGTGGTGCCGGGACTAGCGATCAGACCCAGTACTTC.

This clone appeared once. Here the CDR3 omits its conserved ending phenylalanine or tryptophan, so a read error is the likely source. V is TRBV10-3 and J is TRBJ1-6, with unresolved D. Germline CDR1 and CDR2: ENHRY and SYGVKD. Trimming stripped 6 bases from V and 10 bases from J, with 10 bases between. The CDR3 consists of 12 residues. CDR3 protein: CAIRRHSSPLHL. CDR3 DNA sequence: TGTGCCATCAGGCGACATTCGTCACCCCTCCACTTA.

Concerning this clone itself: It is likely a read error, because the conserved phenylalanine at the end of the CDR3 is missing. The limits of the CDR3 on the DNA are not certain, so only TCRdb's listed CDR3 is given. V usage is TRBV7-9 and J usage is TRBJ2-2; the listed D gene, TRBD1, was not tested against the DNA. The CDR3 spans 9 residues, counting both ends. The germline CDR1 and CDR2 sequences are SEHNR and FQNEAQ (reference sequence). The CDR3 sequence is CASSLEGAG.

This clone was recorded a few times. A read error may produce the germline difference seen at one junction end. This rearrangement joins TRBV28 to TRBJ2-7; a weak D match, TRBD1 (5 bases). This CDR3 has 15 residues. Per germline, CDR1 MDHEN and CDR2 SYDVKM. CDR3 loop: CASSLSTVDSYEQYF. Written as DNA, the CDR3 is TGTGCCAGCAGTCTCTCGACAGTTGACTCCTACGAGCAGTACTTT.

This clone occurred many times. V is TRBV20-1 and J is TRBJ1-5; TRBD1 matches 7 bases. The length of the CDR3 is 13 residues. With 6 bases clipped from V and 6 bases from J, the junction kept 8 bases outside the gene matches. Looked up from germline, CDR1 is DFQATT and CDR2 is SNEGSKA (reference sequence). The CDR3 region is CSAPTGSSQPQHF. The DNA for the CDR3 is TGCAGTGCGCCGACAGGGAGTAGTCAGCCCCAGCATTTT.

This clone ranks as medium-sized (0.01 to 0.1%). Within the sample, other DNA sequences also encode this same CDR3. The rearrangement joins TRBV27 to TRBJ1-5, with 11 bases matching TRBD1. Germline V CDR1 and CDR2: MNHEY, SMNVEV (reference sequence). The ends lost 4 bases at V and 2 bases at J; junction bases unmatched: 1. This CDR3 is 15 amino acids long. CDR3 protein: CASSWDRGGNQPQHF. CDR3 DNA sequence: TGTGCCAGCAGTTGGGACAGGGGGGGCAATCAGCCCCAGCATTTT.

This clone was counted many times. This chain links TRBV30 with TRBJ2-7; D remains unclear. The CDR3 sequence is 13 residues long. V was cut by 3 bases and J by 7 bases, with 16 bases left in between. Looked up from germline, CDR1 is GTSNPN and CDR2 is SVGIG (reference sequence). CDR3 coding DNA: TGTGCCTGGAGATCCGGTGAGCTTGGGGAGCAGTACTTC. Protein: CAWRSGELGEQYF.

Comment on this clone: An end of the junction does not agree with germline; a read error may underlie this. The chain has TRBV27 and TRBJ2-3; TRBD1 is a possible D gene (6 bases). CDR3 length: 16 residues. Germline loops: CDR1 MNHEY, CDR2 SMNVEV (reference sequence). As DNA, the CDR3 is TGTGCCAGCATCCGACACCCACAGGGAAGCACGGATACGCAGTATTTT. Translating gives CASIRHPQGSTDTQYF.

This clone was seen repeatedly, ten times or more. A much larger clone sits a single nucleotide away, making a read error possible. The J gene is TRBJ2-3, the V gene TRBV9; D might be TRBD1 (6 bases). CDR1 is SGDLS, CDR2 YYNGEE, per germline. The CDR3 totals 15 residues. The chain's CDR3 is CAGSVEGEGTDTQYF. CDR3 coding DNA: TGTGCCGGCAGCGTAGAGGGGGAAGGCACAGATACGCAGTATTTT.

Many counts were recorded for this clone. The chain employs TRBV30 and TRBJ2-1, with a tentative D call TRBD2 (6 bases). The CDR3 spans 15 residues. The germline V gene has CDR1 GTSNPN and CDR2 SVGIG (reference sequence). V lost 2 bases to trimming and J lost 0 bases, with 11 bases between them. CDR3 sequence (DNA): TGTGCCTGGAGTTGGGGGGAGAGCTCCTACAATGAGCAGTTCTTC. It specifies CAWSWGESSYNEQFF.

This chain links TRBV20-1 with TRBJ2-5; D uncertain. Trimming stripped 3 bases from V and 2 bases from J, with 10 bases between. CDR1 DFQATT and CDR2 SNEGSKA come from the germline V gene (reference sequence). The CDR3 runs to 13 residues. The DNA of the CDR3 is TGCAGTGCTAGTATTAAGGGACAAGAGACCCAGTACTTC. It translates to CSASIKGQETQYF.

J is TRBJ2-5 and V is TRBV7-9; a possible D gene is TRBD1 (5 bases). Trimming pared 4 bases from V and 5 bases from J, leaving 20 bases between. This CDR3 is 16 amino acids long. From germline, CDR1 is SEHNR and CDR2 FQNEAQ (reference sequence). This chain's CDR3 is CASSSGLGNLGETQYF. For the CDR3, the DNA is TGTGCCAGCAGCTCAGGGCTCGGCAACCTGGGTGAGACCCAGTACTTC. Looking up the rest from reference TRBV7-9 and TRBJ2-5 gives the full variable domain: DTGVSQNPRHKITKRGQNVTFRCDPISEHNRLYWYRQTLGQGPEFLTYFQNEAQLEKSRLLSDRFSAERPKGSFSTLEIQRTEQGDSAMYLCASSSGLGNLGETQYFGPGTRLLVL.